The clone carrying this T cell receptor (beta chain) was seen a single time. What it binds is unknown. Assay: immunoSEQ multiplex PCR; the TCRdb copy retains only in-frame clones and omits some. The data contain 150,000 to 250,000 clones, 84% of them singletons. This entry is derived from a study of cytomegalovirus exposure and HLA in healthy donors. Whole-study results and caveats: Most TCR sequences proved rare, with some public TCRs found in many donors. Published work reported that the classifier diagnosed cytomegalovirus status with high specificity and sensitivity.

CDR1 and CDR2 from the germline V gene are MNHNS and SASEGT. The CDR3 has 13 residues. Trimming at V came to 6 bases and at J to 4 bases, leaving 1 base not matched to a gene. Sequencing was done on a sample of PBMCs. The TCR sequence derives from a woman younger than 45 in good health and CMV-seropositive. This chain joins TRBV6-1 and TRBJ2-1; 9 nucleotides align to TRBD1. The CDR3 spells CASRGQGYNEQFF. In DNA, the CDR3 is TGTGCCAGCAGGGGACAGGGTTACAATGAGCAGTTCTTC.